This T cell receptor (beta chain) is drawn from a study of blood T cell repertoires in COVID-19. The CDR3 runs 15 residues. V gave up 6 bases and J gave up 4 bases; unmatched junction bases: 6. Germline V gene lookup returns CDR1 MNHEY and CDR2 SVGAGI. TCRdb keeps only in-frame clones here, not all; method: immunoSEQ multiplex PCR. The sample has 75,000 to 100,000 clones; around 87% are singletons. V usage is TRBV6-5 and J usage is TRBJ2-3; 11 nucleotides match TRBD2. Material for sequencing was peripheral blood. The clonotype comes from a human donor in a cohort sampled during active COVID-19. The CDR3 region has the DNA TGTGCCAGCAGCCGTAGCGGGAGGGGGGCAGATACGCAGTATTTT. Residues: CASSRSGRGADTQYF.